This T cell receptor (beta chain) originates from a study of identical twins. Study-wide points: Surplus twin overlap in beta out-of-frame sequences was less pronounced. Without tracking the same donors, conclusions rested on cross-sectional statistical analysis.

The CDR3 runs to 15 residues. Trimming shortened V by 0 bases and J by 4 bases, and 13 bases separated the two germline ends. CDR1 MNHEY and CDR2 SMNVEV come from the germline V gene (reference sequence). This clonotype was detected a few times. Its antigen remains unknown. Unique molecular identifiers were present on the cDNA, and a universal primer site came from template switching. TCRdb re-called the 5' RACE reads with MiXCR, one entry per CDR3 protein. The data hold hundreds of thousands of distinct CDR3 sequences, with about 20% observed a single time. The same specimen was also included in a second study, on yellow fever vaccine responses in identical twins. From that report: Twins' vaccine T cell response reportedly seemed partly convergent, partly personalized.

The source material was CD4+ T cells sorted from blood. The rearrangement uses TRBV27 and TRBJ2-7; D is ambiguous. The origin of this receptor is a woman under 30 in good health. The CDR3 loop reads CASSLSGGMGYEQYF. CDR3 nucleotide sequence: TGTGCCAGCAGTTTATCAGGCGGTATGGGGTACGAGCAGTACTTC.